The clone carrying this T cell receptor beta chain has a handful of counts. These data originate in a study of blood T cell repertoires in COVID-19. The table came from immunoSEQ multiplex PCR; TCRdb's copy has only in-frame clones and leaves some out. The table shows some 70,000 clones, with roughly 84% occurring only once. CDR3 length: 13 amino acids. The germline gives CDR1 SQVTM, CDR2 ANQGSEA. Trimming took 6 bases from V and 4 from J, leaving 15 bases between them. The rearrangement links TRBV29-1 to TRBJ1-1; a possible D gene is TRBD1 (5 bases). The TCR sequence derives from a man aged 45-65 years with active COVID-19. The sample taken for sequencing was peripheral blood. Written as DNA, the CDR3 is TGCAGCGTGGCAGGGTTTGGGGTCACTGAAGCTTTCTTT. Translated: CSVAGFGVTEAFF.